Listed below are T cell receptor beta chains from one sample, sequenced in a study of cytomegalovirus exposure and HLA in healthy donors. Sequencing used immunoSEQ multiplex PCR; TCRdb keeps in-frame clones, though not all of them. The repertoire consists of roughly 180,000 clones, with just under 80% occurring once and the leading ten covering about 5.6%. The material sequenced was PBMCs. The receptors were sampled from a woman aged 25 to 39 in good health and CMV-seropositive. Both conserved end residues are part of each CDR3. A D gene is named only where the DNA matches it firmly. Rows give clone size only sometimes, using once, few, many, or a class for an expanded clone.

v_call	j_call	clone_size	d_call	cdr3_nt	cdr3_aa
TRBV18	TRBJ2-2	NA	NA	TGTGCCAGCTCCTCCAGTTCCGGGGAGCTGTTTTTT	CASSSSSGELFF
TRBV9	TRBJ2-2	NA	TRBD2	TGTGCCAGCAGCGTAGGGGCGGCGGGGGGGCTGCAGTTTTACACCGGGGAGCTGTTTTTT	CASSVGAAGGLQFYTGELFF
TRBV27	TRBJ1-1	NA	NA	TGTGCCAGCAGTTTTCAGGGCAGCCTTTACACTGAAGCTTTCTTT	CASSFQGSLYTEAFF
TRBV5-6	TRBJ1-1	NA	NA	TGTGCCAGCAGCTGGCGACAGTTAGGAGCTTTCTTT	CASSWRQLGAFF
TRBV6-6	TRBJ2-1	NA	NA	TGTGCCAGCAGTTACCCCCCACGGAATGAGCAGTTCTTC	CASSYPPRNEQFF
TRBV19	TRBJ1-3	NA	NA	TGTGCCAGTGCCCCGACAGTAGCTTCTGGAAACACCATATATTTT	CASAPTVASGNTIYF
TRBV19	TRBJ1-1	NA	TRBD1	TGTGCCAGTAGTATAATATCCCAGGGGGCGTTGATGAACACTGAAGCTTTCTTT	CASSIISQGALMNTEAFF
TRBV5-1	TRBJ2-1	NA	NA	TGCGCCACTTCACTAAGGGGAGGGACTGGGACATACAATGAGCAGTTCTTC	CATSLRGGTGTYNEQFF
TRBV5-1	TRBJ2-7	NA	TRBD2	TGCGCCAGCAGCCACCCCCCGGGACTAGCGGGAGTATACTCCTACGAGCAGTACTTC	CASSHPPGLAGVYSYEQYF
TRBV9	TRBJ1-2	NA	NA	TGTGCCAGCAGCCCCCGGACAGAAAATGGCTACACCTTC	CASSPRTENGYTF
TRBV6-1	TRBJ2-5	once	TRBD1	TGTGCCAGCAGGGCGGACAGGGCTAAGGGGACCCAGTACTTC	CASRADRAKGTQYF
TRBV4-3	TRBJ2-7	once	TRBD2	TGCGCCAGCAGCCAAACTAGGACTAGCGGGGGGGGGTACGAGCAGTACTTC	CASSQTRTSGGGYEQYF
TRBV15	TRBJ1-1	NA	NA	TGTGCCACCAGCAGAGATGGCAGGGGCTTGACTGAAGCTTTCTTT	CATSRDGRGLTEAFF
TRBV5-5	TRBJ2-3	NA	TRBD2	TGTGCCAGCAGTAACCGAGGTGGAGCGGGGTCCCCAGATACGCAGTATTTT	CASSNRGGAGSPDTQYF
TRBV19	TRBJ1-2	NA	NA	TGTGCCAGCTCGAGAGAGTATGGCTACACCTTC	CASSREYGYTF
TRBV9	TRBJ2-5	NA	NA	TGTGCCAGCAGCTCCACGGAGGAAGAGACCCAGTACTTC	CASSSTEEETQYF
TRBV5-4	TRBJ2-1	NA	TRBD2	TGTGCCAGCAGCCCGAAGACTAGCGGGCTAAGCTCCTACAATGAGCAGTTCTTC	CASSPKTSGLSSYNEQFF
TRBV6-5	TRBJ2-7	NA	TRBD1	TGTGCCAGCACGGCCGGGACAGATCTCGTCGAGCAGTACTTC	CASTAGTDLVEQYF
TRBV6-1	TRBJ1-2	NA	TRBD1	TGTGCCAGCCGGGCGACAGGGTTTGGCTACACCTTC	CASRATGFGYTF
TRBV19	TRBJ1-1	NA	TRBD1	TGTGCCACCCGCTTTAAGGGGGCTACTAACACTGAAGCTTTCTTT	CATRFKGATNTEAFF
TRBV4-1	TRBJ1-2	few	NA	TGCGCCAGCAGCCAAGGGGGACCGGCTAGCGGGTATGGCTACACCTTC	CASSQGGPASGYGYTF
TRBV6-6	TRBJ1-1	NA	TRBD1	TGTGCCAGCAGGACGACAGGGGACACTGAAGCTTTCTTT	CASRTTGDTEAFF
TRBV29-1	TRBJ2-2	NA	TRBD1	TGCAGCGGTTTTGGACAGGGCGGGGAGCTGTTTTTT	CSGFGQGGELFF
TRBV7-2	TRBJ1-2	NA	TRBD1	TGTGCCAGCAGCTTCAGGGGGCCTGGCTACACCTTC	CASSFRGPGYTF
TRBV4-2	TRBJ1-5	NA	NA	TGTGCCAGCGCGTCGTCTTTCGGGAATAGCAATCAGCCCCAGCATTTT	CASASSFGNSNQPQHF
TRBV5-1	TRBJ1-5	few	TRBD1	TGCGCCAGCAGGGGGGGACAGAGGACCAGCAATCAGCCCCAGCATTTT	CASRGGQRTSNQPQHF
TRBV6-4	TRBJ2-2	NA	NA	TGTGCCAGCAGTGAGGGAAGAGCGAACACCGGGGAGTTGTTTTTT	CASSEGRANTGELFF
TRBV6-4	TRBJ2-1	NA	NA	TGTGCCAGCAGTGATTGGGGCTCCAATGAGCAGTTCTTC	CASSDWGSNEQFF
TRBV7-6	TRBJ1-1	NA	NA	TGTGCCAGCAGCCCCAGACAGAGTCTGAACACTGAAGCTTTCTTT	CASSPRQSLNTEAFF
TRBV27	TRBJ2-7	NA	NA	TGTGCCAGCAGTCCAGATAGGAGTTACGAGCAGTACTTC	CASSPDRSYEQYF
TRBV10-2	TRBJ2-7	few	NA	TGCGCCAGCAGTGAGCCGTACGAGCAGTACTTC	CASSEPYEQYF
TRBV9	TRBJ2-7	NA	TRBD2	TGTGCCAGCAGCCCGTTAGCGGGGCCCTACGAGCAGTACTTC	CASSPLAGPYEQYF
TRBV10-3	TRBJ2-2	NA	NA	TGTGCCATCAGTGAGCTAGTGCCCGGGGAGCTGTTTTTT	CAISELVPGELFF
TRBV11-2	TRBJ1-2	NA	NA	TGTGCCAGCAGTGGTCTGGCAGCTAACTATGGCTACACCTTC	CASSGLAANYGYTF
TRBV28	TRBJ1-1	few	NA	TGTGCAGCACAGGGCGCAGAGACTGAAGCTTTCTTT	CAAQGAETEAFF
TRBV18	TRBJ1-2	NA	NA	TGTGCCAGCTCACCATTGCGGGGGCCTAACTATGGCTACACCTTC	CASSPLRGPNYGYTF
TRBV6-5	TRBJ1-2	NA	NA	TGTGCCAGCAGGGCAGCAGGGTACTATGGCTACACCTTC	CASRAAGYYGYTF
TRBV6-5	TRBJ2-7	NA	NA	TGTGCCAGCTGGGAGAACTACGAGCAGTACTTC	CASWENYEQYF
TRBV14	TRBJ1-2	once	TRBD1	TGTGCCAGCAGCCAAGACCCGGACAGGGTGGCATTGGAAGGCTACACCTTC	CASSQDPDRVALEGYTF
TRBV5-6	TRBJ2-1	NA	TRBD1	TGTGCCAGCAGCTTACTGGTTTTGACAGGGGTCAATGAGCAGTTCTTC	CASSLLVLTGVNEQFF
TRBV6-1	TRBJ2-1	NA	NA	TGTGCCAGCAGTGGGAACAGGAGGGCGTACAATGAGCAGTTCTTC	CASSGNRRAYNEQFF
TRBV7-2	TRBJ1-5	few	TRBD1	TGTGCCAGCAGCTTACGGGGACAGCAGCAGCAGCCCCAGCATTTT	CASSLRGQQQQPQHF
TRBV29-1	TRBJ1-2	few	TRBD1	TGCAGGGCCTCGGACAGGGTGGAAGACGGCTACACCTTC	CRASDRVEDGYTF
TRBV21-1	TRBJ1-1	NA	NA	TGTGCCAGCAGCAAAGAATTAAGGCCAGGGGCCACCCGCGTCGAAGCTTTCTTT	CASSKELRPGATRVEAFF
TRBV4-2	TRBJ2-1	NA	TRBD2	TGTGCCAGCAGCCAAGACCGCGGGAGGGCCTTCGGTGAGCAGTTCTTC	CASSQDRGRAFGEQFF
TRBV1	TRBJ2-5	NA	NA	TGCACCAGCAGCCAACCGGGACTAGCGGGGGGGCCGGGGGAGACCCAGTACTTC	CTSSQPGLAGGPGETQYF
TRBV6-1	TRBJ2-1	NA	TRBD1	TGTGCCAGCGCGTGGGGACAGAGTTACAATGAGCAGTTCTTC	CASAWGQSYNEQFF
TRBV20-1	TRBJ2-4	NA	NA	TGCAGTGCTTCTGAAAACATTCAGTACTTC	CSASENIQYF
TRBV11-3	TRBJ2-7	NA	NA	TGTGCCAGCAGCCACCCGGGTAGACCCTACGAGCAGTACTTC	CASSHPGRPYEQYF
TRBV7-6	TRBJ2-1	NA	TRBD1	TGTGCCAGCAGCTTAGTGCATGACCCCGGGACAGGGCAGTTCTTC	CASSLVHDPGTGQFF
TRBV5-1	TRBJ2-3	NA	TRBD1	TGCGCCAGCAGCCCCCCTCACGGGACAGGGTCTACTAGCACAGATACGCAGTATTTT	CASSPPHGTGSTSTDTQYF
TRBV6-1	TRBJ2-7	NA	NA	TGTGCCAGCAAAGGGGGGGGTTACGAGCAGTACTTC	CASKGGGYEQYF
TRBV5-6	TRBJ1-6	NA	NA	TGTGCCAGCAGCTCCCTTAACTCAGGTCTCCTCCACTTT	CASSSLNSGLLHF
TRBV7-8	TRBJ2-3	NA	TRBD1	TGTGCCAGCAGCTTATGGCAAGGGGGCGGAAAAGATACGCAGTATTTT	CASSLWQGGGKDTQYF
TRBV5-5	TRBJ1-6	few	NA	TGTGCCAGCAGCACGACAGCACCTAATTCACCCCTCCACTTT	CASSTTAPNSPLHF
TRBV6-4	TRBJ1-1	few	NA	TGTGCCAGCAGAGGGGATGTGGGGATTGGCGACACTGAAGCTTTCTTT	CASRGDVGIGDTEAFF
TRBV4-1	TRBJ2-7	NA	NA	TGCGCCAGCAGCCAAGACCGGGAATTATACGAGCAGTACTTC	CASSQDRELYEQYF
TRBV2	TRBJ1-2	NA	TRBD1	TGTGCCAGCGGGACAGTTCGCCTGAACTATGGCTACACCTTC	CASGTVRLNYGYTF
TRBV5-1	TRBJ2-7	NA	NA	TGCGCCAGCAGCTCTACAGGGCCCGAGCAGTACTTC	CASSSTGPEQYF
TRBV4-2	TRBJ1-1	few	NA	TGTGCCAGCAGCCGAAATACCAACAGGGCGGGGGACACTGAAGCTTTCTTT	CASSRNTNRAGDTEAFF